This T cell receptor beta chain was captured in a study of identical twins. Study-wide findings and caveats: Models predicted less out-of-frame TCR alpha sharing in monozygotic twins than was found.

A universal primer site was added by template switching, and unique molecular identifiers were carried by the cDNA. TCRdb reprocessed the 5' RACE reads with MiXCR, giving one entry per CDR3 protein. Of 400,000 to 500,000 distinct CDR3 sequences detected, roughly an eighth appear once; the ten largest clones hold more than 0.8%. The CDR3 is made up of 14 amino acids. After removal of 5 bases from V and 5 bases from J, the junction contained 10 bases not matched to a gene. Germline CDR1 GTSNPN, CDR2 SVGIG (reference sequence). A remark on this clonotype: Its target is unknown.

Separately, the same data were catalogued under a study of yellow fever vaccine responses in identical twins.

The chain is built from TRBV30 and TRBJ2-5; 8 nucleotides agree with TRBD1. This TCR derives from a woman between 18 and 30 years old in good health. Specimen: CD4+ T cells sorted from blood. CDR3 coding DNA: TGTGCCTGGGGCCCCCAGGGGGCCGGGGAGACCCAGTACTTC. Translating it yields CAWGPQGAGETQYF.